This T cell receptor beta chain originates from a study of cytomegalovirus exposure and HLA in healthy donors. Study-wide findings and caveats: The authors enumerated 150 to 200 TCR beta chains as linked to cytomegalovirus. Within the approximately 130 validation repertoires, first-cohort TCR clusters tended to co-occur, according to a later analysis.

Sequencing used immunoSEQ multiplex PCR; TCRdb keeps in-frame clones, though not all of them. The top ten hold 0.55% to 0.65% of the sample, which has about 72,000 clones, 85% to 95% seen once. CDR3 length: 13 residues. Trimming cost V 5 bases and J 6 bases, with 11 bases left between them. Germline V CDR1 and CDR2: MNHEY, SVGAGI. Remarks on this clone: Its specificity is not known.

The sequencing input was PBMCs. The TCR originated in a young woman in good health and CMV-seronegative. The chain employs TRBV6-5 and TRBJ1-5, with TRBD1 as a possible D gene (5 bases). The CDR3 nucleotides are TGTGCCAGCAGTAGGGGCCAGGTTCAGCCCCAGCATTTT. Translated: CASSRGQVQPQHF.